A single sample gave rise to the 20 T cell receptor beta chains below, sequenced in a study of shared clonotypes between healthy human individuals. Assay used: immunoSEQ multiplex PCR; TCRdb lists only in-frame clones, some missing. The sample consists of about 960,000 clones, 60% to 85% of them appearing once. The sequenced sample consisted of memory CD4+ T cells sorted from blood. Subset noted: CD45RA-negative fraction. These receptors all stem from a man aged 18 to 35 in good health.

This rearrangement joins TRBV6-4 to TRBJ1-2, with D hard to call. The germline V and J ends were trimmed by 6 bases and 4 bases, with 18 bases remaining between them. Germline CDR1 reads MRHNA; CDR2 reads SNTAGT. The CDR3 covers 15 residues. CDR3 nucleotides: TGTGCCAGCAGCCCCGGCGGCATCGACCCCTATGGCTACACCTTC. This translates into CASSPGGIDPYGYTF.

The chain carries TRBV6-1 and TRBJ2-3, with D tentatively TRBD2 (5 bases). The CDR3 totals 12 residues. In germline, CDR1 is MNHNS, CDR2 SASEGT. Trimming removed 5 bases from V and 8 bases from J, with 11 bases in between. The CDR3 nucleotides read TGTGCCAGCAGTCCGGGGAAAGCTACGCAGTATTTT. Protein product: CASSPGKATQYF.

This clone occurred once. This chain links TRBV2 with TRBJ2-5; D is unclear. The CDR3 sequence is 13 residues long. Trimming removed 0 bases from V and 9 bases from J, with 11 bases in between. Germline V gives CDR1 SNHLY, CDR2 FYNNEI. The CDR3 spells CASSEAKVGAQYF. The CDR3 DNA follows: TGTGCCAGCAGTGAAGCCAAGGTTGGGGCCCAGTACTTC.

The chain uses TRBV6-1 and TRBJ2-7; D uncertain. The length of the CDR3 is 12 residues. V lost 6 bases and J lost 3, with 9 bases in between. Germline lookup yields CDR1 MNHNS and CDR2 SASEGT. The chain's CDR3 is CASSVLNYEQYF. In DNA, the CDR3 is TGTGCCAGCAGCGTCCTCAACTACGAGCAGTACTTC.

V usage is TRBV28 and J usage is TRBJ1-5; D uncertain. V was clipped by 10 bases and J by 4 bases, with 11 bases between them. The CDR3 covers 12 residues. The germline gives CDR1 MDHEN, CDR2 SYDVKM. CDR3 region: CATTGPNQPQHF. Here the CDR3 DNA reads TGTGCCACTACGGGCCCAAATCAGCCCCAGCATTTT. The full variable domain, its missing parts supplied by reference TRBV28 and TRBJ1-5, is DVKVTQSSRYLVKRTGEKVFLECVQDMDHENMFWYRQDPGLGLRLIYFSYDVKMKEKGDIPEGYSVSREKKERFSLILESASTNQTSMYLCATTGPNQPQHFGDGTRLSIL.

Only one count was recorded for this clone. V usage is TRBV29-1 and J usage is TRBJ1-5; D possibly corresponds to TRBD1 (6 bases). The V gene's germline CDR1 is SQVTM and CDR2 ANQGSEA. V was shortened by 5 bases and J by 2 bases, with 16 bases between the two germline ends. The CDR3 covers 15 residues. CDR3 amino acids: CSVSQGLSGNQPQHF. For the CDR3, the DNA is TGCAGCGTTTCTCAGGGGCTCTCTGGCAATCAGCCCCAGCATTTT.

The chain carries TRBV27 and TRBJ2-3, with a weak D call TRBD2 (6 bases). The length of the CDR3 is 14 residues. With 2 bases removed from V and 8 bases from J, the gap between germline ends came to 14 bases. The germline V gene encodes CDR1 MNHEY and CDR2 SMNVEV (reference sequence). The CDR3 reads CASSLGGAPGTQYF. The CDR3 DNA reads as TGTGCCAGCAGTTTAGGAGGGGCCCCCGGTACGCAGTATTTT.

The V gene is TRBV9, the J gene TRBJ2-7; no reliable D call. Trimming took 0 bases from V and 2 from J, leaving 6 bases between them. The CDR3 spans 13 residues. In germline, CDR1 is SGDLS, CDR2 YYNGEE. The CDR3 DNA reads TGTGCCAGCAGCGTAGAAGGGCCCTACGAGCAGTACTTC. Translation gives CASSVEGPYEQYF.

This clone was counted a single time. The J gene is TRBJ2-1, the V gene TRBV7-6; 8 bases map to TRBD1. The CDR3 covers 16 residues. Per the germline V gene, CDR1 is SGHVS and CDR2 is FNYEAQ. V gave up 3 bases and J gave up 8 bases; unmatched junction bases: 12. The CDR3 protein is CASSFRPPGGGYEQFF. The CDR3 DNA reads as TGTGCCAGCAGCTTTAGGCCCCCAGGGGGCGGTTATGAGCAGTTCTTC. Full variable domain (outside the CDR3, taken from reference TRBV7-6 and TRBJ2-1): GAGVSQSPRYKVTKRGQDVALRCDPISGHVSLYWYRQALGQGPEFLTYFNYEAQQDKSGLPNDRFSAERPEGSISTLTIQRTEQRDSAMYRCASSFRPPGGGYEQFFGPGTRLTVL.

The chain recombines TRBV9 with TRBJ2-3, with D unresolved. The CDR3 extends over 15 amino acids. Per the germline V gene, CDR1 is SGDLS and CDR2 is YYNGEE. Trimming took off 0 bases at V and 4 bases at J, with 12 bases between the two ends. As DNA, the CDR3 is TGTGCCAGCAGCGTAGGGGGTCGGCGCGCAGATACGCAGTATTTT. Protein sequence: CASSVGGRRADTQYF.

CDR3 coding DNA: TGTGCCAGCAGCCTAGGAGGACTAGCCGGGGAGCTGTTTTTT. Amino acids: CASSLGGLAGELFF. The rearrangement links TRBV7-2 to TRBJ2-2, with 7 bases fitting TRBD2. Losses at the gene ends were 5 bases for V and 6 bases for J; bases not matched to a gene: 6. The CDR3 has 14 amino acids. CDR1 SGHTA and CDR2 FQGNSA come from the germline V gene.

V usage is TRBV6-1 and J usage is TRBJ1-1, with no clear D. Germline loops: CDR1 MNHNS, CDR2 SASEGT. V dropped 1 base and J dropped 6 bases, with 9 bases sitting between them. The CDR3 has 13 residues. CDR3 DNA sequence: TGTGCCAGCAGTGAAGTCTGGGGTGCTGAAGCTTTCTTT. It encodes CASSEVWGAEAFF.

The chain recombines TRBV5-6 with TRBJ1-6, with D unclear. The length of the CDR3 is 14 residues. Germline V gene sequence: CDR1 SGHDT, CDR2 YYEEEE. Trimming cost V 2 bases and J 7 bases, with 10 bases left between them. Here the CDR3 reads CASSFYVANSPLHF. The CDR3, as DNA: TGTGCCAGCAGCTTTTATGTCGCGAATTCACCCCTCCACTTT.

V and J are TRBV19 and TRBJ2-2; D uncertain. The CDR3 length is 14 residues. Between the trimmed V and J ends, which lost 3 bases and 4 bases, there was a span of 9 bases. Germline V gene lookup returns CDR1 LNHDA and CDR2 SQIVND (reference sequence). DNA of the CDR3: TGTGCCAGTAGTATGTTTAGGACCACCGGGGAGCTGTTTTTT. Its translation: CASSMFRTTGELFF.

CDR3 protein: CASSWGGGSYEQYF. The CDR3 nucleotides read TGTGCCAGCAGCTGGGGCGGGGGGTCCTACGAGCAGTACTTC. This chain joins TRBV14 and TRBJ2-7, with 8 nucleotides matching TRBD2. CDR1 and CDR2 (germline): SGHDN, FVKESK. The CDR3 sequence is 14 residues long. Trimming took 5 bases from V and 1 from J; bases not matched to a gene: 4.

The chain uses TRBV11-3 and TRBJ2-3; D could derive from TRBD1 or TRBD2 (6 bases each). The length of the CDR3 is 16 residues. CDR1 is SGHNT and CDR2 is YENEEA in the germline V gene. The germline V and J ends were trimmed by 1 base and 1 base, with 12 bases remaining between them. This chain's CDR3 is CASSLGGASGTDTQYF. DNA for the CDR3: TGTGCCAGCAGCTTAGGGGGGGCTAGCGGCACAGATACGCAGTATTTT.

Note on this clone: The sample contains more than one DNA sequence encoding this CDR3. The chain employs TRBV7-3 and TRBJ2-5; D is possibly TRBD1 or TRBD2 (5 bases each). Germline V gene lookup returns CDR1 SGHTA and CDR2 FQGTGA. V lost 4 bases and J lost 2, with 8 bases in between. The CDR3 is 13 residues long. The CDR3 DNA follows: TGTGCCAGCAGCTCGGGACCGCAAGAGACCCAGTACTTC. Translating it yields CASSSGPQETQYF. Complete variable domain (other parts from reference TRBV7-3 and TRBJ2-5): GAGVSQTPSNKVTEKGKYVELRCDPISGHTALYWYRQSLGQGPEFLIYFQGTGAADDSGLPNDRFFAVRPEGSVSTLKIQRTERGDSAVYLCASSSGPQETQYFGPGTRLLVL.

The J gene is TRBJ2-3, the V gene TRBV19; TRBD1 matches 8 bases. Germline CDR1 and CDR2: LNHDA and SQIVND (reference sequence). Trimming took 6 bases from V and 9 from J; bases not matched to a gene: 14. CDR3 length: 15 residues. The CDR3 sequence: CASRRGTGGEITQYF. CDR3 DNA: TGTGCCAGTAGACGCGGGACAGGCGGGGAGATAACGCAGTATTTT.

The chain couples TRBV6-1 to TRBJ2-1, with D tentatively TRBD1 (5 bases). CDR1 is MNHNS, CDR2 SASEGT, per germline. V shed 4 bases and J shed 9 bases, with 16 bases lying between them. The CDR3 spans 14 residues. The CDR3 is CASSATVDSSEQFF. Here the CDR3 DNA reads TGTGCCAGCAGTGCAACCGTTGACAGCTCTGAGCAGTTCTTC.

This sequence joins TRBV29-1 and TRBJ1-1; no firm D call. The CDR3 extends over 13 amino acids. CDR1 and CDR2 (germline): SQVTM, ANQGSEA. Here the CDR3 reads CGAQQNLNTEAFF. The CDR3 nucleotides read TGCGGCGCCCAACAGAATTTGAACACTGAAGCTTTCTTT.